This TCR beta chain was sequenced for a study of cytomegalovirus exposure and HLA in healthy donors. PCR employed 60 Vbeta and 13 Jbeta primers. TCRdb's copy holds only in-frame clones and misses some; the assay was immunoSEQ multiplex PCR. The sample carries about 140,000 clones, around 80% recorded once. Points from the study as a whole: Among TCR beta chains, those listed as cytomegalovirus-associated numbered approximately 150. An analysis was carried out at a later point. It showed that HLA-associated TCR beta chains were more clonally expanded than equally common non-associated chains. One cluster of highly shared sequence variants probably arose as a sequencing artifact.

Points on this clone: Its antigen is still unknown.

Sequencing used PBMCs. This TCR was sampled from an older woman in good health and CMV-seropositive.

Here the CDR3 reads CASSGLTSGRDTQYF. The CDR3 bases are TGTGCCAGCAGTGGCCTCACTAGCGGGAGGGATACGCAGTATTTT. The rearrangement uses TRBV25-1 and TRBJ2-3, with 12 bases matching TRBD2. Germline CDR1 and CDR2: MGHDK and SYGVNS. This CDR3 is built from 15 residues. V dropped 4 bases and J dropped 6; count of bases not matched to a gene: 5. Full variable domain (rest looked up from reference TRBV25-1 and TRBJ2-3): EADIYQTPRYLVIGTGKKITLECSQTMGHDKMYWYQQDPGMELHLIHYSYGVNSTEKGDLSSESTVSRIRTEHFPLTLESARPSHTSQYLCASSGLTSGRDTQYFGPGTRLTVL.